This TCR beta chain is drawn from a study of blood T cells in healthy people across ages (dated by TCRdb to about 2015). A note on the overall study: In model experiments, template switching captured roughly one uniquely barcoded TCR beta cDNA molecule for every two T cells. Age-related changes in TCR beta repertoire diversity were measured in the study by deep sequencing normalized with unique cDNA molecular identifiers. The donors were divided into four age groups: young (average around 15 years), middle-aged (about 41), aged (about 61) and long-lived (82). To avoid experimental bias, donors of different ages were spread randomly across the sequencing lanes. Two additional independent replicas of 1 million unique cDNA reads from the same blood draw were analyzed for two donors (one aged 18 to 30 and one aged 80 or older).

Including cysteine and phenylalanine, the CDR3 has 15 amino acids. Left in the record is the CDR3 DNA by itself, 45 bases read in frame from the first base. Relative to germline, V is missing 7 bases and J is missing 10 bases, with 16 bases of the junction outside any gene match. Libraries were prepared through 5' RACE. TCRdb shows the sequencer as Illumina HiSeq 2500. A second PCR of 7 to 11 cycles was run with a J-beta primer mix and a sample-barcoded 5' primer. A template-switch 5' adaptor carrying 12 random nucleotides introduced a unique molecular identifier onto each TCR beta cDNA molecule. Each sample yielded at least 3 million CDR3-containing paired-end reads. First-strand cDNA was synthesized from all RNA with the Mint cDNA synthesis kit, primed by a TRBC-specific oligonucleotide. Following uracil-DNA glycosylase treatment, a first 18-cycle PCR with universal primers M1SS and BC2_uni_R was performed on all cDNA. Per the authors' processing: Normalization of each sample was performed by random selection of 1 million high-quality reads, each carrying a distinct molecular identifier. Instead of being binned into consensus sequences, reads with shared molecular identifiers were discarded. MiTCR, with a Q25 quality threshold and the strictest error-elimination algorithm, was used for CDR3 identification, clonotype clustering and error correction. Lower-bound total TCR beta diversity was estimated with a nonparametric unseen species model using Euler transformation. TCRdb reanalyzed the raw reads on its own, using fastp at Q25 for trimming and MiXCR for clone calling, and kept in-frame beta chains. Rows are combined by CDR3 protein, so each entry shows the most common genes and DNA. The V and J calls come from TCRdb's annotation, not from the publication. Counted in this sample were hundreds of thousands of distinct CDR3 sequences; roughly 44% of them appeared once. The ten largest account for 20% to 25% of the sample.

On the study overall, not on this receptor specifically: Observed TCR beta diversity per million T cells fell roughly linearly with age, and a significant reduction was already apparent by age approximately 41. Donor CMV infection status was unknown, potentially confounding age-related changes in expanded clonotypes. The percentage of naive T cells measured by flow cytometry correlated strongly with observed TCR beta diversity. Bulk unsorted PBMC profiling prevented conclusive comparison of naive and antigen-experienced compartments. Compared with the aged group, the long-lived group had more naive CD4+ T cells, fewer expanded clones and increased TCR diversity, suggesting age selection. Total diversity estimates from one million sequenced T cells were considered lower bounds and underestimates.

This clonotype was picked up a small number of times. This receptor's antigen is unknown. No much larger clone exists at a distance of one base, and base qualities are not known. Donors were a few dozen systemically healthy Caucasian individuals from Russia aged roughly 6 to 95 years. Each donor gave approximately 9.3 milliliters of peripheral blood, collected into EDTA-treated Vacutainer tubes. Ficoll-Paque density-gradient centrifugation was used to isolate PBMCs, with at least 6.5 million per sample. Trizol reagent was used to extract total RNA from PBMCs, with at least 5.5 micrograms per sample. The percentages of naive CD45RAhigh/CD27high T cells were determined by flow cytometry on a PBMC aliquot from every donor.

The sequencing sample was made of blood. The rearranged chain carries TRBV12-3 or TRBV12-4 and TRBJ2-1, with 7 junctional bases fitting TRBD1. This sequence originates from a woman between 55 and 75 years old in good health. The sequenced DNA: TGTGCCAGCACCTCAGGGGATACGACAGGGAACGAGCAGTTCTTC. It specifies CASTSGDTTGNEQFF.